The source of this T cell receptor beta chain is a study of OX40 agonist ivuxolimab in advanced cancers. The study in broad terms: Ivuxolimab was a fully human IgG2 agonistic monoclonal antibody targeting the costimulatory receptor OX40 (CD134). Of the approximately 50 dose-escalation patients, hepatocellular carcinoma was present in about 19, melanoma in around 15, renal cell carcinoma in 9 and head and neck cancer in 9. The paper reports the monotherapy dose-escalation portion (N of about 52 patients) of the phase I ivuxolimab trial. Partial responses were achieved by three dose-escalation patients, of whom one had hepatocellular carcinoma and two had cutaneous melanoma. Peripheral TCRbeta sequencing was intended to test whether TCR sequence diversity was altered and clonal T-cell expansion was caused by ivuxolimab. Intravenous ivuxolimab was administered to patients every 2 weeks at six dose levels: 0.01, 0.1, 0.3, 1.5, 3 and 10 mg/kg. In the dose-escalation cohort, approximately 80% of patients were male, and the mean age was around 60 years with a range of roughly 23 to 79. Prior anti-PD-1, anti-PD-L1 or anti-CTLA-4 therapy was permitted, and 35% to 40% of dose-escalation patients had received checkpoint inhibitors.

On this clone itself: Its antigen is still unknown. No base qualities exist here, and no much larger clone lies one base off it.

General study outcomes and caveats: On average, CD8+ T cells showed more expanded clones than CD4+ T cells after ivuxolimab. Low levels of normalized T-cell clonal expansion were also seen in some patients who did not respond. Clonal expansion of both CD4+ and CD8+ blood T cells was observed from baseline to week 6 at doses 0.1 to 3.0 mg/kg. In partial responders in the 0.1-3.0 mg/kg groups, normalized peripheral clonal expansion was found to be among the lowest, especially among CD8+ T cells. Which antigens the clonally expanded peripheral T cells were specific for was not determined.

Patients with autoimmune disease history or receiving systemic immunosuppression were excluded from the trial. Peripheral blood for TCR sequencing was drawn from every dose cohort at baseline, at cycle 4 day 1 and at cycle 7 day 1. The samples were drawn from a first-in-human, open-label, multicenter phase I dose-escalation trial of ivuxolimab. The trial enrolled adults with locally advanced or metastatic head and neck squamous cell, hepatocellular, melanoma or renal cell carcinoma. Before TCR sequencing, CD4+ and CD8+ T cells were separately sorted from peripheral blood. For sequencing of the TCRbeta CDR3 region, genomic DNA was extracted from the sorted cells. The immunoSEQ Assay was used to sequence the TCRbeta CDR3 regions. TCRdb holds this immuneACCESS table with in-frame rearrangements only. Some clones are missing; in checked studies, unresolved V genes explain under half, and the rest has no known cause. The sample profile shows about 14,000 clones; about 88% of them were found once. Of the sample, 67% falls within the top ten clones.

The CDR3 numbers 14 residues from cysteine through phenylalanine. Only the CDR3 DNA stays, 42 bases, in frame from base 1. The germline ends are 11 bases apart after V is trimmed by 5 bases and J by 0 bases. The rearranged segments are TRBV5-3 and TRBJ2-5; a weak D assignment points to TRBD1 (5 bases agree). TRBV5-3 is an ORF; its function is uncertain. The TCR originated in an adult with an advanced solid tumor such as melanoma, head and neck, liver or kidney cancer. This specimen consisted of CD4+ or CD8+ T cells sorted from blood, obtained in a trial of the OX40 agonist ivuxolimab. The DNA is TGTGCCAGAAGGGGCAGGGCACACCAAGAGACCCAGTACTTC. Protein translation: CARRGRAHQETQYF.